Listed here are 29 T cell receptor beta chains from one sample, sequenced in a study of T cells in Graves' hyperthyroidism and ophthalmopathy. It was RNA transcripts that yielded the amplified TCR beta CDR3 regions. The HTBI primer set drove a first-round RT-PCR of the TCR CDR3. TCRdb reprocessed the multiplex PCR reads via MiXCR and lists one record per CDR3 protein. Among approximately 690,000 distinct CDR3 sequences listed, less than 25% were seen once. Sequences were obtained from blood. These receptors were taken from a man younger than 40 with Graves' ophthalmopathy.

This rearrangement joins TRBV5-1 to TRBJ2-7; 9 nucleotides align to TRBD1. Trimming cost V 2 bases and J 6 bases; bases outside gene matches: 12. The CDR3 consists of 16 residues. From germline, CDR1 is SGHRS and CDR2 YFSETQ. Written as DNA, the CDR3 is TGCGCCAGCAGCTTTAACCCGGACAGGGGCTTGGGCGAGCAGTACTTC. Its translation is CASSFNPDRGLGEQYF.

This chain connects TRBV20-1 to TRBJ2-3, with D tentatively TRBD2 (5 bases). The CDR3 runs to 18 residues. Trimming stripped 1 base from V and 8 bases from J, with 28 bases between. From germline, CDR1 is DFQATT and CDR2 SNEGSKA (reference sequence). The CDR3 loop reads CSARGSDPGRLWVATQYF. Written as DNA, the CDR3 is TGCAGTGCTAGAGGCTCGGACCCTGGCCGACTATGGGTTGCTACGCAGTATTTT.

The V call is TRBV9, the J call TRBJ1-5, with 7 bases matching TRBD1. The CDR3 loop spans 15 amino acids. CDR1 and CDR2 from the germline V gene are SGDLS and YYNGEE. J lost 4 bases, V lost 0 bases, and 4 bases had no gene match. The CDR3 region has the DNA TGTGCCAGCAGCGTAGGGACAGGAGCTAATCAGCCCCAGCATTTT. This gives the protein CASSVGTGANQPQHF.

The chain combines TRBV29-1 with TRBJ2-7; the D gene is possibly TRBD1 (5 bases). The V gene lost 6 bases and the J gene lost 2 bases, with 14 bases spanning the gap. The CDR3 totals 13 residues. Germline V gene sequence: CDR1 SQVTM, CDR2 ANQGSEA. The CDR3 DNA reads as TGCAGCGTCGCGTTCGGACAACCCTACGAGCAGTACTTC. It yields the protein CSVAFGQPYEQYF.

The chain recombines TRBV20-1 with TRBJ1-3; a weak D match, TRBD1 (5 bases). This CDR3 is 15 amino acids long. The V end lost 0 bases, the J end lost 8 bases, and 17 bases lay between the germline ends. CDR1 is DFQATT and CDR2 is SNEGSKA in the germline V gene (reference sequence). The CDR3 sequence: CSARDGTYLRDTIYF. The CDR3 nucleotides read TGCAGTGCTAGAGACGGGACTTACTTACGGGACACCATATATTTT.

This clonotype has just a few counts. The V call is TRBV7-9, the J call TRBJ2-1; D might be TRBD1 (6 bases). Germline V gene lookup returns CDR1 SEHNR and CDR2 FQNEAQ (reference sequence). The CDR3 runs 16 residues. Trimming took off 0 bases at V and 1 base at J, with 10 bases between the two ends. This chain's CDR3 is CASSLAYRVSYNEQFF. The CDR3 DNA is TGTGCCAGCAGCTTAGCTTACAGGGTATCCTACAATGAGCAGTTCTTC.

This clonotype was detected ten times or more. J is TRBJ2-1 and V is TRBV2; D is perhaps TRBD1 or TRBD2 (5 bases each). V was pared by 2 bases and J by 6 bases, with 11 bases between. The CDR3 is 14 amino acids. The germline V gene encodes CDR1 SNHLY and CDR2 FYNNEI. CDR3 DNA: TGTGCCAGCAGTGAAACGGGACGGTTCAATGAGCAGTTCTTC. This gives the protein CASSETGRFNEQFF. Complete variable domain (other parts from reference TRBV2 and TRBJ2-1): EPEVTQTPSHQVTQMGQEVILRCVPISNHLYFYWYRQILGQKVEFLVSFYNNEISEKSEIFDDQFSVERPDGSNFTLKIRSTKLEDSAMYFCASSETGRFNEQFFGPGTRLTVL.

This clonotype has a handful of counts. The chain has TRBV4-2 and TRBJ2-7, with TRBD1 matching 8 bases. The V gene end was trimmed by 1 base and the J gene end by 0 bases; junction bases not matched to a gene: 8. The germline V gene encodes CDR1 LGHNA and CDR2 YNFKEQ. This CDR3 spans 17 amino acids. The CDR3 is CASSQGGWTGSSYEQYF. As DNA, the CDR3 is TGTGCCAGCAGCCAAGGAGGCTGGACAGGGAGCTCCTACGAGCAGTACTTC.

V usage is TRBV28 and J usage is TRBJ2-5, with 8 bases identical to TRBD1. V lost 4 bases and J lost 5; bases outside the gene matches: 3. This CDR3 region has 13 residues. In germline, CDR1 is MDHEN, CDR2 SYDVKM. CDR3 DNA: TGTGCCAGCAGTTCGACAGGGGCGGAGACCCAGTACTTC. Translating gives CASSSTGAETQYF. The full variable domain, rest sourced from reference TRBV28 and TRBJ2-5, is DVKVTQSSRYLVKRTGEKVFLECVQDMDHENMFWYRQDPGLGLRLIYFSYDVKMKEKGDIPEGYSVSREKKERFSLILESASTNQTSMYLCASSSTGAETQYFGPGTRLLVL.

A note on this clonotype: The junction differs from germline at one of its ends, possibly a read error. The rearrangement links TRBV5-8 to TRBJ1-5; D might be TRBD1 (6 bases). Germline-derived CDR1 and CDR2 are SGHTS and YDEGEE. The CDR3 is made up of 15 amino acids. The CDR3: CVSSLGHQVAQPQHF. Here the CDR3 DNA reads TGTGTCAGCAGCTTGGGACACCAAGTGGCTCAGCCCCAGCATTTT.

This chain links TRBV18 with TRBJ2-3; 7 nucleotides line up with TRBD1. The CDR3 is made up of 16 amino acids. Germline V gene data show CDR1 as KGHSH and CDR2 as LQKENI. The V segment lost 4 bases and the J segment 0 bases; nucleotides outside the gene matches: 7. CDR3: CASSLRQGWSTDTQYF. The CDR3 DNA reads TGTGCCAGCTCACTGCGACAGGGATGGAGCACAGATACGCAGTATTTT.

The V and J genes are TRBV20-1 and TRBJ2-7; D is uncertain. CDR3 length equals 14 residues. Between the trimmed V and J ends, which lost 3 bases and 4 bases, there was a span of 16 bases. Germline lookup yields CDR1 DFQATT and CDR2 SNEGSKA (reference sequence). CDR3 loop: CSASPPGFTYEQYF. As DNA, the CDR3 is TGCAGTGCTAGTCCCCCCGGGTTTACTTACGAGCAGTACTTC.

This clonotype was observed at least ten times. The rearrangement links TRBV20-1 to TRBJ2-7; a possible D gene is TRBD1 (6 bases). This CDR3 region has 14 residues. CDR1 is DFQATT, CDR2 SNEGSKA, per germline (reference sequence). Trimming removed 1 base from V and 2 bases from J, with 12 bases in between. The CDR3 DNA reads TGCAGTGCTAGAGCCGACCAGGGGACCTACGAGCAGTACTTC. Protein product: CSARADQGTYEQYF.

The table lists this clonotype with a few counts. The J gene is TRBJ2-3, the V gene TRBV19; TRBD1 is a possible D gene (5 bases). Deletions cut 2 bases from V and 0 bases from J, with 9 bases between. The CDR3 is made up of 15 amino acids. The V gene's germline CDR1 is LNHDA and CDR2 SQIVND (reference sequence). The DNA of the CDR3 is TGTGCCAGTAGTATATTCACAGGCAGCACAGATACGCAGTATTTT. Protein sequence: CASSIFTGSTDTQYF.

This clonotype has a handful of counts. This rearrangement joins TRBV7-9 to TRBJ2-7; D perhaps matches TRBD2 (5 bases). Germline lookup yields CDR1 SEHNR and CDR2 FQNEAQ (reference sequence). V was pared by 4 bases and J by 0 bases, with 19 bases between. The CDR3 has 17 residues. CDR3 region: CASSSPDSGSVSYEQYF. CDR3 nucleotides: TGTGCCAGCAGCTCCCCGGATAGTGGGAGCGTCTCCTACGAGCAGTACTTC.

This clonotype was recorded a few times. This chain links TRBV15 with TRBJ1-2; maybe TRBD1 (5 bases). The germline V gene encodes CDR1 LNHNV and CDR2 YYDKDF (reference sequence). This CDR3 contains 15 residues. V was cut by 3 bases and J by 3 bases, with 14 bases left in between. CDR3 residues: CATSSRDLRYYGYTF. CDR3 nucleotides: TGTGCCACCAGCAGCCGGGACCTCCGGTACTATGGCTACACCTTC.

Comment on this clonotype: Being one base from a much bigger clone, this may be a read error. The CDR3 is CAGSGPGNSYEQYF. The CDR3 nucleotides read TGTGCCGGCAGTGGCCCCGGGAACTCCTACGAGCAGTACTTC. V gene TRBV28 combines with J gene TRBJ2-7, with D perhaps matching TRBD2 (5 bases). Per germline, CDR1 MDHEN and CDR2 SYDVKM. The CDR3 extends over 14 amino acids.

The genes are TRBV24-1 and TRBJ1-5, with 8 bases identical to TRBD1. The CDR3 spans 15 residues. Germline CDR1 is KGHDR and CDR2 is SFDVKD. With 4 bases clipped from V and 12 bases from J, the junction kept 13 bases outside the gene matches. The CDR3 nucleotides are TGTGCCACCAGTGACCCGGGTGCAGGGGGCTTGGTCCAGCATTTT. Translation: CATSDPGAGGLVQHF.

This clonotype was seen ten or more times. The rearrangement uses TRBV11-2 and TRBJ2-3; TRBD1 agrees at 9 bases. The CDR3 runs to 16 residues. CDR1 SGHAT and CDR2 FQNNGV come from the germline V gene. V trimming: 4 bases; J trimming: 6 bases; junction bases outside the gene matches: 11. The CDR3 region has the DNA TGTGCCAGCAGCTCCGCGGGACAGGGATTATCGGATACGCAGTATTTT. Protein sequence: CASSSAGQGLSDTQYF.

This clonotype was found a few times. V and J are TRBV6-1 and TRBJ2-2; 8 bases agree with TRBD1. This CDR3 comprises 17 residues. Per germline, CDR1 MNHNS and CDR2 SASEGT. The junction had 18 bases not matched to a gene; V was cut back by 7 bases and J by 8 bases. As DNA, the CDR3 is TGTGCCAGCACCCTCAGACAGGGGACCCCTAAAGGTGGGGAGCTGTTTTTT. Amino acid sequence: CASTLRQGTPKGGELFF.

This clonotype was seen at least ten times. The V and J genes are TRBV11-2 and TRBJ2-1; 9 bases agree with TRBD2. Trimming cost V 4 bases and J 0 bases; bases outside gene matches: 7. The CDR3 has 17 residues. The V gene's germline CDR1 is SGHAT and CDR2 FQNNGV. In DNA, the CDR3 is TGTGCCAGCAGCTCGGAAAGACTAGCGGACTCCTACAATGAGCAGTTCTTC. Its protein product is CASSSERLADSYNEQFF.

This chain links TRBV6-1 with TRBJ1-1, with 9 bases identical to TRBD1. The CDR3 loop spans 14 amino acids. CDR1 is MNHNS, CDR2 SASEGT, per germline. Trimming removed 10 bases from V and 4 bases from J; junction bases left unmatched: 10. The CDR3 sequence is CAIRGTGSSTEAFF. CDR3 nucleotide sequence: TGTGCCATCAGAGGGACAGGGAGCTCCACTGAAGCTTTCTTT.

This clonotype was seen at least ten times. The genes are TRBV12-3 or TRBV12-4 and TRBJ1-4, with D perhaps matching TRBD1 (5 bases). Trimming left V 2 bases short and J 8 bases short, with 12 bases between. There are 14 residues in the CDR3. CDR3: CASSLSGKGEKLFF. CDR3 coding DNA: TGTGCCAGCAGTTTATCGGGCAAGGGGGAAAAACTGTTTTTT.

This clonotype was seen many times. The CDR3 region has the DNA TGTGCCAGCAACGGGAACTCCTACGAGCAGTACTTC. This gives the protein CASNGNSYEQYF. This chain connects TRBV28 to TRBJ2-7; TRBD2 is a possible D gene (5 bases). This CDR3 is 12 amino acids long. V was shortened by 7 bases and J by 0 bases, with 7 bases between the two germline ends. CDR1 and CDR2 (germline): MDHEN, SYDVKM.

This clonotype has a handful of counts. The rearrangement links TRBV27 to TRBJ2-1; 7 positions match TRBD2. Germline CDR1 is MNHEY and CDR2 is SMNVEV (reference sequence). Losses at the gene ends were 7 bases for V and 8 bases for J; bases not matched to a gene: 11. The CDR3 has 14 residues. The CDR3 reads CASTRTRSRDEQFF. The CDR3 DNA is TGTGCCAGCACCCGGACTAGGAGTAGGGATGAGCAGTTCTTC.

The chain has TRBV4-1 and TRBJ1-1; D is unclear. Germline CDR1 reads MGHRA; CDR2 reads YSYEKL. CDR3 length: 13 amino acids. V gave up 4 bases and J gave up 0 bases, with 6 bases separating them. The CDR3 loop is CASSRRLNTEAFF. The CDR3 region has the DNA TGCGCCAGCAGCCGACGGCTGAACACTGAAGCTTTCTTT.

CDR3: CASRLDSMNTEAFF. As DNA, the CDR3 is TGCGCCAGCAGACTTGACAGCATGAACACTGAAGCTTTCTTT. This chain joins TRBV5-1 and TRBJ1-1; D is possibly TRBD1 (5 bases). This CDR3 is built from 14 residues. V lost 5 bases and J lost 0, with 11 bases in between. CDR1 SGHRS and CDR2 YFSETQ come from the germline V gene.

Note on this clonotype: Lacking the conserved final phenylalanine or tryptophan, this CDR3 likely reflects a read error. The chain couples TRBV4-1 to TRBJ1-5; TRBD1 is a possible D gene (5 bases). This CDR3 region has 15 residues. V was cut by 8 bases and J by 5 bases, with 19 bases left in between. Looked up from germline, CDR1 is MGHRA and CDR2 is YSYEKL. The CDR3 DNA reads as TGCGCCAGCTTTCCCAAGCCAGGAGGGGATCAGCCCCAGCATCTT. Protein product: CASFPKPGGDQPQHL.

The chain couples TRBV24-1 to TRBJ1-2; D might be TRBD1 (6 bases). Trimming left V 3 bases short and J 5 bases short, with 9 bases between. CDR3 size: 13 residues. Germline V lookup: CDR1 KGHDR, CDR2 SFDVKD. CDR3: CATSDLTGYGYTF. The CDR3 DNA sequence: TGTGCCACCAGTGATCTTACAGGGTATGGCTACACCTTC.